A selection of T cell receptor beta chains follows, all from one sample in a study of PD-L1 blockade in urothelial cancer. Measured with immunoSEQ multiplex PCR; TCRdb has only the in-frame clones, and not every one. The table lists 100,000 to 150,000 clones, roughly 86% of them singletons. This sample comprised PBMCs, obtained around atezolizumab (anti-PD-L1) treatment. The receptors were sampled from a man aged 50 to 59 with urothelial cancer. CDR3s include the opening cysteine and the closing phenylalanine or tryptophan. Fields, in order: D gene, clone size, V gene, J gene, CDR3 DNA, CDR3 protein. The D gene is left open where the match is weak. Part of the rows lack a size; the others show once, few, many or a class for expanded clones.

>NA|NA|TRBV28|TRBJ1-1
TGTGCCAGCACTTCGAACACTGAAGCTTTCTTT
CASTSNTEAFF
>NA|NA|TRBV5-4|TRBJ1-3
TGTGCCAGCAGCTCTATAGCAGAGGGAAACACCATATATTTT
CASSSIAEGNTIYF
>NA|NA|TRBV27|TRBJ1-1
TGTGCCAGCACTGGCAGGGCCGCTGAAGCTTTCTTT
CASTGRAAEAFF
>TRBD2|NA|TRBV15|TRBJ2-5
TGTGCCACCAGCAGACCTCCACTAGCGGGTGAAGAGACCCAGTACTTC
CATSRPPLAGEETQYF
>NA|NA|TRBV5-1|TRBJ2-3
TGCGCCAGCAGCCCCCGGGGAGCGGGCCTCACAGATACGCAGTATTTT
CASSPRGAGLTDTQYF
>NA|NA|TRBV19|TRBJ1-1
TGTGCCAGTAGTATAGACAGGGCCAACATGAACACTGAAGCTTTCTTT
CASSIDRANMNTEAFF
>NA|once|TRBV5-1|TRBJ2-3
TGCGCCAGCAGCTTGGCCCGCTACCCAGATACGCAGTATTTT
CASSLARYPDTQYF
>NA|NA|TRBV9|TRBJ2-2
TGTGCCAGCAGCCTCCGGGACTCCCGGGGGGAGCTGTTTTTT
CASSLRDSRGELFF
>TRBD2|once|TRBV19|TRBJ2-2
TGTGCCAGTAGTATCCGGGGGGCGAACACCGGGGAGCTGTTTTTT
CASSIRGANTGELFF
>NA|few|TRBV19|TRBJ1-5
TGTGCCAGTAGTCTGGAGGGTCAGCCCCAGCATTTT
CASSLEGQPQHF
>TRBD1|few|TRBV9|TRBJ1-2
TGTGCCAGCAGCGTAGGACAGGGCAATCTCTATGGCTACACCTTC
CASSVGQGNLYGYTF
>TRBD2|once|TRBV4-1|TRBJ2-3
TGCGCCAGCAGCCGTTCCGGGACTAGCGGCACAGATACGCAGTATTTT
CASSRSGTSGTDTQYF
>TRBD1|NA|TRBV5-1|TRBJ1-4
TGCGCCAGCAGCTTGGATAACAGGGGGCAGGGAACTAATGAAAAACTGTTTTTT
CASSLDNRGQGTNEKLFF
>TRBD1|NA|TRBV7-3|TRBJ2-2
TGTGCCAGCAGTCTCGACAGGGCGAACACCGGGGAGCTGTTTTTT
CASSLDRANTGELFF
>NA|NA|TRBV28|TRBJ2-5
TGTGCCAGCAGTTCCCCCGAGAGTCTTCAAGAGACCCAGTACTTC
CASSSPESLQETQYF
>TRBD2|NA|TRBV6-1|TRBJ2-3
TGTGCCAGCAGTCCAAAGCGGGGTAGAGATACGCAGTATTTT
CASSPKRGRDTQYF
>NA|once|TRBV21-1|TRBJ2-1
TGTGCCAGCAGCGCATCCGGGACTAGCGGGAGGGCCCTTGAGCAGTTCTTC
CASSASGTSGRALEQFF
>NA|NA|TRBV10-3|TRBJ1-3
TGTGCCATCAGTGAGTGGGAGGGCGGAATCTCTGGAAACACCATATATTTT
CAISEWEGGISGNTIYF
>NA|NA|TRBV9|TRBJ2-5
TGTGCCAGCGGGTCGCGGCAGGGGCCCCAAGAGACCCAGTACTTC
CASGSRQGPQETQYF
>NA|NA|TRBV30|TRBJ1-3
TGTGCCTGCGGAGGGAATGCTGGAAACACCATATATTTT
CACGGNAGNTIYF
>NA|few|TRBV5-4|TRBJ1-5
TGTGCCAGCAGCTTGCAGGGTGGGAGCAATCAGCCCCAGCATTTT
CASSLQGGSNQPQHF
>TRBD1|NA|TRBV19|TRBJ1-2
TGTGCCAGTAGTACGACAGGGGTGCACTATGGCTACACCTTC
CASSTTGVHYGYTF
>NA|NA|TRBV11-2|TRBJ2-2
TGTGCCAGCAGCCCCGGACTAACTTACACCGGGGAGCTGTTTTTT
CASSPGLTYTGELFF
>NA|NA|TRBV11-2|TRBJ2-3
TGTGCCAGCGGGCGGGGAACTAGCACAGATACGCAGTATTTT
CASGRGTSTDTQYF
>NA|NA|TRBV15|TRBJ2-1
TGTGCCACCAGCAGAGCCGGGACTTCCTACAATGAGCAGTTCTTC
CATSRAGTSYNEQFF
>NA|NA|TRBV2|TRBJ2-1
TGTGCCAGCAGTCCGACTAACCACTACAATGAGCAGTTCTTC
CASSPTNHYNEQFF
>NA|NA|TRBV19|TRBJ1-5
TGTGCCAGTAGTATACCCCCCGCCGCGACAGGAAATAACCAGCCCCAGCATTTT
CASSIPPAATGNNQPQHF
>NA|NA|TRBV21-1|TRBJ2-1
TGTGCCAGCAGCCCTAGGACTCCCAGCTCCTACAATGAGCAGTTCTTC
CASSPRTPSSYNEQFF
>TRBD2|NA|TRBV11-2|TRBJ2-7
TGTGCCAGCAGCTCCAGCCTCATACTAGCGGGGTTATCCTACGAGCAGTACTTC
CASSSSLILAGLSYEQYF